This TCR beta chain was sequenced in a study of blood T cell repertoires in COVID-19. Study overall: PBMCs, B-cell-depleted T cells, or T cells provided the cDNA or gDNA that made up the material.

This clone appeared once. The CDR3 sequence is 14 residues long. Germline CDR1 SGDLS, CDR2 YYNGEE. V was shortened by 0 bases and J by 5 bases, with 11 bases between the two germline ends. As processed by the authors: Scientists estimated how many nucleated cells there were by amplifying reference gene primers. Sequenced by immunoSEQ multiplex PCR; TCRdb stores in-frame clones only, minus some. That table gives V, J and clone size, and the DNA gave D and trimming. The sample has 15,000 to 20,000 clones, roughly 75% seen once; the top ten hold 20% to 25%. The sequencing sample was made of peripheral blood. This sequence joins TRBV9 and TRBJ2-5; D call uncertain. The source of this sequence is a man in his 60s with active or convalescent COVID-19. The CDR3 DNA reads TGTGCCAGCAGCGTAGACCCCCGTCGGGAGACCCAGTACTTC. Translating gives CASSVDPRRETQYF.